The source of this T cell receptor (beta chain) is a study of CD8 T cells in ankylosing spondylitis. Study observations and caveats: Reactive arthritis synovial fluid and blood previously showed some of these motif variants.

TCRdb independently ran MiXCR on the 5' RACE reads; one entry per CDR3 protein. The sample has roughly 250,000 distinct CDR3 sequences; roughly 10% are singletons. As to this clonotype: The antigen is not known.

V shed 5 bases and J 3 bases; nucleotides not matched to a gene: 4. From germline, CDR1 is SNHLY and CDR2 FYNNEI. The CDR3 has 16 residues. Material for sequencing was blood, either unsorted or a sorted T cell fraction (not recorded which). This receptor was identified in a male donor with ankylosing spondylitis or in good health (not recorded which). This chain uses TRBV2 with TRBJ2-1; 13 nucleotides agree with TRBD2. This chain's CDR3 is CASSPGLAGLYNEQFF. In nucleotides, the CDR3 is TGTGCCAGCAGTCCGGGACTAGCGGGACTCTACAATGAGCAGTTCTTC.